The T cell receptor beta chain under discussion was sequenced for a study of T cells in Graves' hyperthyroidism and ophthalmopathy. About the study: Blood was drawn when the patient was first diagnosed and still untreated.

This clonotype was found a few times. The target antigen is unknown. The CDR3 contains 13 residues. The ends lost 5 bases at V and 6 bases at J; junction bases unmatched: 6. The germline CDR1 and CDR2 sequences are DFQATT and SNEGSKA (reference sequence). Study results and limitations: The blood repertoire included most of the expanded thyroid clonotypes above 0.001.

From RNA transcripts, TCR beta CDR3 regions were amplified. TCR CDR3 regions were first amplified by RT-PCR with HTBI primers. TCRdb analysed the multiplex PCR reads with MiXCR anew, one entry per CDR3 protein. This table has about 350,000 distinct CDR3 sequences, roughly 13% appearing once. Material: blood. This clonotype originated in a woman between 40 and 55 years old with Graves' ophthalmopathy. This chain uses TRBV20-1 with TRBJ2-2; TRBD1 agrees at 7 bases. This CDR3 is CSARSTGSGELFF. The CDR3 DNA follows: TGCAGTGCTCGCTCGACAGGGTCCGGGGAGCTGTTTTTT.